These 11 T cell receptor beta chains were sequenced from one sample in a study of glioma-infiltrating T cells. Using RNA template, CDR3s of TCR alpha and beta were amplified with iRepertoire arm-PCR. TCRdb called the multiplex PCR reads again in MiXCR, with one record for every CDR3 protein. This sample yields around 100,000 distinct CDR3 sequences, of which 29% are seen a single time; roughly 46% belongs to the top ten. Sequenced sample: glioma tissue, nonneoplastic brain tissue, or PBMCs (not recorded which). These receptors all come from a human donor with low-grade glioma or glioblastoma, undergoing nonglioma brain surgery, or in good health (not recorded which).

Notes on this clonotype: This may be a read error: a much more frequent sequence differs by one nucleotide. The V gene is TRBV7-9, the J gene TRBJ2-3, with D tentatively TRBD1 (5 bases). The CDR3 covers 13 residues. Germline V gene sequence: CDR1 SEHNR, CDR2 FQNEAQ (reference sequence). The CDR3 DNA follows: TGTGCCAGCAGCCCGGACAACACAGATAAGCAGTATTTT. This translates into CASSPDNTDKQYF.

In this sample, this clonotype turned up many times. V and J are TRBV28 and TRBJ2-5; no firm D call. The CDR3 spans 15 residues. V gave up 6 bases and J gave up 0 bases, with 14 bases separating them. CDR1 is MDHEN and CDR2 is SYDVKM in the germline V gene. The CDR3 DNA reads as TGTGCCAGCAGACAATTAGACGCTTACCAAGAGACCCAGTACTTC. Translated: CASRQLDAYQETQYF. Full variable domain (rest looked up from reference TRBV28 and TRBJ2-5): DVKVTQSSRYLVKRTGEKVFLECVQDMDHENMFWYRQDPGLGLRLIYFSYDVKMKEKGDIPEGYSVSREKKERFSLILESASTNQTSMYLCASRQLDAYQETQYFGPGTRLLVL.

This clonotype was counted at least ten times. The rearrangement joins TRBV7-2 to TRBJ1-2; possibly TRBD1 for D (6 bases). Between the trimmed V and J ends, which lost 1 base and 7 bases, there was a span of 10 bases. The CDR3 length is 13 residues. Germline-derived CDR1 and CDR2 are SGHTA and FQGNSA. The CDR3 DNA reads TGTGCCAGCAGCTTAGGAGGGGGGCGTGGCTACACCTTC. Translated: CASSLGGGRGYTF.

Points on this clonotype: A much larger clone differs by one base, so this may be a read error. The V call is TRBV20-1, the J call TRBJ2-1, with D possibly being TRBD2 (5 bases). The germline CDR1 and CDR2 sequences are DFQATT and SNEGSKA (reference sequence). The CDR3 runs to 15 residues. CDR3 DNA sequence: TGCAGTGCTAGAGGGGAGAGGGCCGACTACAATGGGCAGTTCTTC. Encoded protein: CSARGERADYNGQFF.

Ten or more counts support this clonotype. In DNA form, the CDR3 reads TGTGCCAGCAGCTTAGGACTAGAAGGGAGCTCAGATACGCAGTATTTT. Translating gives CASSLGLEGSSDTQYF. V and J are TRBV7-2 and TRBJ2-3; D may be TRBD2 (6 bases). The germline gives CDR1 SGHTA, CDR2 FQGNSA. V was clipped by 1 base and J by 4 bases, with 15 bases between them. There are 16 residues in the CDR3.

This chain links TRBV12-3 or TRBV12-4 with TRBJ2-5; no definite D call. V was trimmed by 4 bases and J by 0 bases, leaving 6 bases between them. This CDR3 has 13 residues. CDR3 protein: CASSSQNQETQYF. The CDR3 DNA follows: TGTGCCAGCAGTTCCCAGAACCAAGAGACCCAGTACTTC.

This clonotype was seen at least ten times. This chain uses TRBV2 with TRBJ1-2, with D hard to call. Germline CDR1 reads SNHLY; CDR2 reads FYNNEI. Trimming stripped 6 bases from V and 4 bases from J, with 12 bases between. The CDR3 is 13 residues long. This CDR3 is CASREPSLYGYTF. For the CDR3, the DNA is TGTGCCAGCAGAGAACCATCGCTCTATGGCTACACCTTC.

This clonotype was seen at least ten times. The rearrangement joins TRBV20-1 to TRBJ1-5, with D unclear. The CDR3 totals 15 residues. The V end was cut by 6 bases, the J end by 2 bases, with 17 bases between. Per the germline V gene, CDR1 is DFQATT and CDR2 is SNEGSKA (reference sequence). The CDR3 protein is CSAPDRSVGNQPQHF. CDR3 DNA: TGCAGTGCCCCGGACCGGAGCGTCGGCAATCAGCCCCAGCATTTT.

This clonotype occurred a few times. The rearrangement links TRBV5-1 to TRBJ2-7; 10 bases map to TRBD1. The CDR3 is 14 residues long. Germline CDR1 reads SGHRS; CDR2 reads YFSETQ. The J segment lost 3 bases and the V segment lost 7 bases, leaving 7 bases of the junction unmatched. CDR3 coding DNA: TGCGCCAGCCGCACCGGGACAGGGGACTACGAGCAGTACTTC. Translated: CASRTGTGDYEQYF.

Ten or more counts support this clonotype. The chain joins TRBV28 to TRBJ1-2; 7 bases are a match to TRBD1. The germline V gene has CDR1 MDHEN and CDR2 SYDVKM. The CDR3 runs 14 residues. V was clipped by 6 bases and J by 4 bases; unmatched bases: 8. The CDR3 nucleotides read TGTGCCAGCAGGCCGGGACAGCGATCCTATGGCTACACCTTC. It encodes CASRPGQRSYGYTF.

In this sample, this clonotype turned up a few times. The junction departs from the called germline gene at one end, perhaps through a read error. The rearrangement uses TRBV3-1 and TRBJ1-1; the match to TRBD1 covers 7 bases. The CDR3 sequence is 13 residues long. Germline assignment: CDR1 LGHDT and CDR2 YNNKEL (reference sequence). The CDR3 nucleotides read TGTGCCAGCAGCTCCCAGGGGGACCCCGCTTCTACTTTT. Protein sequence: CASSSQGDPASTF.